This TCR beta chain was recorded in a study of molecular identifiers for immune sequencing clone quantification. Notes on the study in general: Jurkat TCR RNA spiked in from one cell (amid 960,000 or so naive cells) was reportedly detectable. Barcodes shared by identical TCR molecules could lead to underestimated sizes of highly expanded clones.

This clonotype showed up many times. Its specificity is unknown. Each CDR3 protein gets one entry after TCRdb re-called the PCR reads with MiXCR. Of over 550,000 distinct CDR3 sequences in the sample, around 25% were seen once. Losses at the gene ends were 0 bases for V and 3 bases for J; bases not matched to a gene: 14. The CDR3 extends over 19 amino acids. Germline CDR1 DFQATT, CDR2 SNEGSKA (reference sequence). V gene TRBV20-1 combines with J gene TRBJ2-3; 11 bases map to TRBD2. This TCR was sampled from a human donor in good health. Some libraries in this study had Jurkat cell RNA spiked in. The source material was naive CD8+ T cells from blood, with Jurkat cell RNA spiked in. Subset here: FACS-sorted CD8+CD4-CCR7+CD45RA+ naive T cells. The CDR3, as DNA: TGCAGTGCTAGAGATGTTGGGCTAGCGGGAGGCCCTCTGACAGATACGCAGTATTTT. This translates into CSARDVGLAGGPLTDTQYF.